One and the same sample provided the 22 T cell receptor beta chains below, sequenced in a study of metastatic and nonmetastatic thyroid tumors. None of the patients had undergone any treatment ahead of thyroid surgery. TCRdb re-called clones from the PCR reads using MiXCR. The sample shows about 30,000 clones, about 25% of them seen only once. Sequenced sample: blood. Receptors originate from a female donor with papillary thyroid cancer or a benign thyroid nodule (not recorded which). Some clones in this sample may be carry-over from other donors' samples.

This clone was observed many times. The V and J genes are TRBV4-2 and TRBJ2-5; 14 positions match TRBD2. This CDR3 region has 18 residues. Unmatched junction bases numbered 8, after V lost 1 base and J lost 4 bases. From germline, CDR1 is LGHNA and CDR2 YNFKEQ. The CDR3 loop is CASSQGGLAGALGETQYF. CDR3 DNA: TGTGCCAGCAGCCAAGGGGGACTAGCGGGAGCGTTAGGAGAGACCCAGTACTTC.

This clone was seen at least ten times. The chain recombines TRBV29-1 with TRBJ2-3; D gene ambiguous. This CDR3 comprises 12 residues. V was pared by 6 bases and J by 1 base, with 8 bases between. CDR1 and CDR2 from the germline V gene are SQVTM and ANQGSEA. The DNA of the CDR3 is TGCAGCGTGCGCTGGGGCACAGATACGCAGTATTTT. It encodes CSVRWGTDTQYF.

This clone was detected many times. The chain has TRBV6-1 and TRBJ2-5; no firm D call. V was shortened by 0 bases and J by 7 bases, with 12 bases between the two germline ends. CDR3 size: 14 residues. Germline V gene data show CDR1 as MNHNS and CDR2 as SASEGT. The CDR3 is CASSEAPDAGTQYF. CDR3 sequence (DNA): TGTGCCAGCAGTGAAGCACCCGACGCTGGGACCCAGTACTTC.

Turning to this clone: This likely comes from a read error, as the CDR3 has no conserved phenylalanine or tryptophan at its end. The DNA is left out, because the CDR3 cannot be placed on it with certainty; the CDR3 is given as TCRdb lists it. The chain joins TRBV27 to TRBJ2-7; the table names TRBD1, a call not compared with the DNA. Germline V lookup: CDR1 MNHEY, CDR2 SMNVEV (reference sequence). Including both end residues, the CDR3 is 14 amino acids long. This CDR3 is CASSLTEGAYEPYC.

There are many counts of this clone. A junction end diverges from the germline sequence, so it may reflect a read error. The CDR3 bases are TGTGCCAGCAGCCTAGGGACTAGCGGGAACACCGGGGAGCTGTTTTTT. Translating it yields CASSLGTSGNTGELFF. V is TRBV13 and J is TRBJ2-2; 11 bases fit TRBD2. The CDR3 runs 16 residues. The germline V gene encodes CDR1 PRHDT and CDR2 FYEKMQ (reference sequence).

This clone was seen ten or more times. The V and J genes are TRBV14 and TRBJ1-5; no reliable D call. The germline V and J ends were trimmed by 0 bases and 7 bases, with 7 bases remaining between them. Germline V lookup: CDR1 SGHDN, CDR2 FVKESK. The CDR3 has 13 amino acids. CDR3 nucleotides: TGTGCCAGCAGCCAAGATCCGGGACAGCCCCAGCATTTT. It specifies CASSQDPGQPQHF.

The sample holds a few counts of this clone. The chain is built from TRBV27 and TRBJ2-3; D not certain. The CDR3 is 14 residues long. The V and J ends lost 3 bases and 5 bases respectively, with 12 bases between them. CDR1 and CDR2 from the germline V gene are MNHEY and SMNVEV (reference sequence). In nucleotides, the CDR3 is TGTGCCAGCAGTTTCCGACTCGGCGGAGATACGCAGTATTTT. It codes for CASSFRLGGDTQYF.

There are many counts of this clone. As DNA, the CDR3 is TGCAGTGCTAGATCCCTCACAGGGTTGGTAGCGAATGAGCAGTTCTTC. Translating gives CSARSLTGLVANEQFF. V is TRBV20-1 and J is TRBJ2-1, with D maybe TRBD1 (6 bases). Germline CDR1 and CDR2: DFQATT and SNEGSKA (reference sequence). The V and J ends lost 2 bases and 7 bases respectively, with 21 bases between them. This CDR3 has 16 residues.

This clone came up many times. This sequence joins TRBV10-3 and TRBJ2-5, with no clear D. The CDR3 loop spans 13 amino acids. Trimming took off 6 bases at V and 2 bases at J, with 10 bases between the two ends. The germline CDR1 and CDR2 sequences are ENHRY and SYGVKD. As DNA, the CDR3 is TGTGCCATCAGGAGAACTCCGCAAGAGACCCAGTACTTC. It translates to CAIRRTPQETQYF.

The rearrangement links TRBV12-3 or TRBV12-4 to TRBJ2-1; 9 bases are shared with TRBD2. This CDR3 spans 17 amino acids. J gave up 8 bases and V 3 bases, and 14 bases lay outside the gene matches. In nucleotides, the CDR3 is TGTGCCAGCAGTTTGCGGGTTCTTGTAGCGGGAGTGGATGAGCAGTTCTTC. Its protein product is CASSLRVLVAGVDEQFF.

This clone was recorded a few times. The chain has TRBV6-1 and TRBJ2-1; D is perhaps TRBD1 or TRBD2 (5 bases each). The V gene's germline CDR1 is MNHNS and CDR2 SASEGT. Trimming took off 3 bases at V and 3 bases at J, with 9 bases between the two ends. There are 14 residues in the CDR3. CDR3 sequence reads: CASSEGDSYNEQFF. CDR3 bases: TGTGCCAGCAGTGAGGGAGACAGCTACAATGAGCAGTTCTTC.

In this sample, this clone turned up many times. This chain joins TRBV7-2 and TRBJ1-1; the D gene is possibly TRBD1 (6 bases). The V gene lost 3 bases and the J gene lost 11 bases, with 19 bases spanning the gap. Germline V CDR1 and CDR2: SGHTA, FQGNSA. The length of the CDR3 is 14 residues. The DNA of the CDR3 is TGTGCCAGCAGCTTGGCCTCACAGGGAATGATGGCTTTCTTT. Encoded protein: CASSLASQGMMAFF.

Ten or more counts support this clone. The genes are TRBV20-1 and TRBJ2-1; D gene ambiguous. V gave up 2 bases and J gave up 3 bases, with 11 bases separating them. Germline V gene lookup returns CDR1 DFQATT and CDR2 SNEGSKA (reference sequence). The CDR3 contains 14 residues. The CDR3 sequence is CSARNPRHYNEQFF. CDR3 sequence (DNA): TGCAGTGCTAGAAACCCAAGGCACTACAATGAGCAGTTCTTC.

Notes on this clone: A read error may produce the germline difference seen at one junction end. Other nucleotide sequences in the sample specify the same CDR3. As DNA, the CDR3 is TGCGCCAGCAGCCAGGGACTAGGACACACCGGGGAGCTATTTTTT. Translating it yields CASSQGLGHTGELFF. The chain uses TRBV5-1 and TRBJ2-2; TRBD2 aligns across 8 bases. Germline lookup yields CDR1 SGHRS and CDR2 YFSETQ. The CDR3 extends over 15 amino acids.

There are many counts of this clone. The chain links TRBV15 to TRBJ2-1, with 9 bases lining up with TRBD2. CDR1 and CDR2 (germline): LNHNV, YYDKDF (reference sequence). J gave up 6 bases and V 1 base, and 7 bases lay outside the gene matches. The CDR3 runs to 16 residues. The CDR3 here is CATSRGRLADLNEQFF. The CDR3 DNA is TGTGCCACCAGCAGAGGAAGACTAGCGGATCTCAATGAGCAGTTCTTC.

Details on this clone: This sequence may be a read error, since a much larger clone differs from it by one base. At the DNA level, this CDR3 is encoded by other sequences in the same sample as well. The chain is built from TRBV29-1 and TRBJ2-5, with D tentatively TRBD2 (7 bases). V dropped 6 bases and J dropped 1 base, with 18 bases sitting between them. Germline assignment: CDR1 SQVTM and CDR2 ANQGSEA. There are 15 residues in the CDR3. The CDR3 DNA sequence: TGCAGCGTCCGGGGGGCTATGCCCCTCCAAGAGACCCAGTACTTC. It encodes CSVRGAMPLQETQYF.

As concerns this clone: The conserved final phenylalanine or tryptophan is absent from the CDR3, which likely points to a read error. The limits of the CDR3 on the DNA are not certain, so only TCRdb's listed CDR3 is given. CDR3 protein: CAISEVMEQPQHL. V gene TRBV10-3 combines with J gene TRBJ1-5. The CDR3 adds up to 13 amino acids, both ends counted. Germline V gene lookup returns CDR1 ENHRY and CDR2 SYGVKD.

This clone was found many times. A much larger clone differs from this one at a single base, so this may be a read error. V and J are TRBV7-9 and TRBJ2-1; D is undetermined. The CDR3 spans 14 residues. The germline V gene has CDR1 SEHNR and CDR2 FQNEAQ (reference sequence). The CDR3 sequence is CASSLVSGFNERFF. The CDR3 DNA reads TGTGCCAGCAGCTTAGTCTCTGGGTTCAATGAGCGGTTCTTC.

This clone was counted between two and nine times. One junction end disagrees with the germline gene, perhaps due to a read error. V gene TRBV6-1 combines with J gene TRBJ1-2; D is undetermined. The CDR3 has 15 residues. In germline, CDR1 is MNHNS, CDR2 SASEGT. The CDR3: CVSRTLLGSNYGHTF. The CDR3 region has the DNA TGTGTCAGCAGGACTCTCCTGGGGAGCAACTATGGCCACACCTTC.

This clone is labeled medium-sized (0.01 to 0.1%). The chain joins TRBV6-5 to TRBJ2-1; no firm D call. The CDR3 runs 12 residues. Trimming cost V 4 bases and J 8 bases, with 9 bases left between them. Germline V gene data show CDR1 as MNHEY and CDR2 as SVGAGI. In nucleotides, the CDR3 is TGTGCCAGCAGTTCCTCTATCCATGAGCAGTTCTTC. It yields the protein CASSSSIHEQFF.

V and J are TRBV18 and TRBJ2-1; TRBD2 agrees at 12 bases. Germline V lookup: CDR1 KGHSH, CDR2 LQKENI. V dropped 4 bases and J dropped 1; count of bases not matched to a gene: 2. CDR3 length: 16 amino acids. The CDR3 coding sequence is TGTGCCAGCTCACTTACTAGCGGGGGGTCCTACAATGAGCAGTTCTTC. It encodes CASSLTSGGSYNEQFF. The entire variable domain, with the rest obtained from reference TRBV18 and TRBJ2-1, is as follows: NAGVMQNPRHLVRRRGQEARLRCSPMKGHSHVYWYRQLPEEGLKFMVYLQKENIIDESGMPKERFSAEFPKEGPSILRIQQVVRGDSAAYFCASSLTSGGSYNEQFFGPGTRLTVL.

This clone was counted between two and nine times. Its ends do not fully match the called genes, so a read error is possible. The rearrangement links TRBV28 to TRBJ1-1; the D is unclear. The CDR3 is made up of 15 amino acids. The V gene's germline CDR1 is MDHEN and CDR2 SYDVKM. The CDR3, as DNA: TGTGCCAGCAGCCTTTTACCGCTGGCCGTAACTGAGGCTTTCTTT. This translates into CASSLLPLAVTEAFF.